The 28 T cell receptor beta chains reported below all come from one sample, sequenced in a study of shared clonotypes between healthy human individuals. Data came from immunoSEQ multiplex PCR; TCRdb stores just in-frame clones and leaves some out. The table lists about 2,500,000 clones, roughly nine tenths of them singletons. The sequenced sample was naive CD4+ T cells sorted from blood. Subset of the sample: CD45RA+ positively selected. The receptors here all came from a man aged 18-30 years in good health.

This chain uses TRBV19 with TRBJ2-5; 11 nucleotides line up with TRBD2. Looked up from germline, CDR1 is LNHDA and CDR2 is SQIVND (reference sequence). The CDR3 runs 13 residues. V lost 7 bases to trimming and J lost 5 bases; unmatched junction nucleotides: 3. The DNA for the CDR3 is TGTGCCAGTAAGGCTAGCGGGAGGGAGACCCAGTACTTC. Residues: CASKASGRETQYF. The complete variable domain, with remaining parts taken from reference TRBV19 and TRBJ2-5, reads DGGITQSPKYLFRKEGQNVTLSCEQNLNHDAMYWYRQDPGQGLRLIYYSQIVNDFQKGDIAEGYSVSREKKESFPLTVTSAQKNPTAFYLCASKASGRETQYFGPGTRLLVL.

On this clone: The same CDR3 arises from other DNA sequences in this sample as well. The V and J genes are TRBV2 and TRBJ1-2; no clear D. The CDR3 sequence is 14 residues long. V was shortened by 5 bases and J by 0 bases, with 10 bases between the two germline ends. Per germline, CDR1 SNHLY and CDR2 FYNNEI. CDR3 sequence: CASSLRTANYGYTF. CDR3 nucleotides: TGTGCCAGCAGTCTTAGGACGGCTAACTATGGCTACACCTTC.

This rearrangement joins TRBV27 to TRBJ1-6; no clear D gene. Trimming left V 3 bases short and J 2 bases short, with 8 bases between. Germline V gene lookup returns CDR1 MNHEY and CDR2 SMNVEV (reference sequence). The CDR3 is made up of 15 amino acids. The CDR3 nucleotides are TGTGCCAGCAGTTTGAGGACCACCTATAATTCACCCCTCCACTTT. Translated, it gives CASSLRTTYNSPLHF.

The chain joins TRBV2 to TRBJ1-6; 7 bases align to TRBD1. Germline CDR1 SNHLY, CDR2 FYNNEI. The length of the CDR3 is 14 residues. With V trimmed by 6 bases and J by 5 bases, 4 bases remained unmatched. The CDR3 sequence is CASRPGTDNSPLHF. Written as DNA, the CDR3 is TGTGCCAGCAGGCCCGGGACAGATAATTCACCCCTCCACTTT.

This chain uses TRBV21-1 with TRBJ2-2; the D segment call TRBD1 is taken from the table without a DNA check. TRBV21-1 has pseudogene status. This CDR3 comprises 17 residues. For the CDR3, the DNA is TGTGCCAGCTACCCAGGGACAGGGCTGGGGTCCACCGGGGAGCTGTTTTTT. It specifies CASYPGTGLGSTGELFF.

The rearrangement uses TRBV10-3 and TRBJ1-1, with D maybe TRBD1 (5 bases). This CDR3 contains 15 residues. Trimming took 6 bases from V and 3 from J, leaving 17 bases between them. Per germline, CDR1 ENHRY and CDR2 SYGVKD. The CDR3 nucleotides read TGTGCCATCAGCCAGACAGTCTCCGAGGACACTGAAGCTTTCTTT. It is translated as CAISQTVSEDTEAFF.

This clone has only one observation. The chain carries TRBV5-1 and TRBJ2-2; 10 bases are a match to TRBD1. V dropped 5 bases and J dropped 7; count of bases not matched to a gene: 5. This CDR3 comprises 14 residues. Germline assignment: CDR1 SGHRS and CDR2 YFSETQ. Here the CDR3 DNA reads TGCGCCAGCAGGGGGACAGGGGACGGCGGGGAGCTGTTTTTT. Its translation: CASRGTGDGGELFF.

This clone appeared once. This rearrangement joins TRBV5-3 to TRBJ1-5; 7 bases are a match to TRBD1. TRBV5-3 has ORF status, its function being uncertain. Trimming removed 0 bases from V and 4 bases from J; junction bases left unmatched: 7. The CDR3 is made up of 16 amino acids. As DNA, the CDR3 is TGTGCCAGAAGCTTGGCAGGGGGAGATGGTAATCAGCCCCAGCATTTT. Translating it yields CARSLAGGDGNQPQHF.

The V and J genes are TRBV2 and TRBJ2-7; no clear D. The CDR3 covers 11 residues. The V end lost 5 bases, the J end lost 3 bases, and 5 bases lay between the germline ends. CDR1 and CDR2 from the germline V gene are SNHLY and FYNNEI. This CDR3 reads CASSIGYEQYF. The CDR3 DNA follows: TGTGCCAGCAGTATAGGCTACGAGCAGTACTTC.

The chain recombines TRBV2 with TRBJ1-5; 7 positions agree with TRBD1. Unmatched junction bases numbered 13, after V lost 6 bases and J lost 8 bases. From germline, CDR1 is SNHLY and CDR2 FYNNEI. The CDR3 contains 15 residues. The chain's CDR3 is CASSLDRPPGKPQHF. DNA for the CDR3: TGTGCCAGCAGCCTGGACAGGCCCCCGGGGAAGCCCCAGCATTTT.

This chain uses TRBV11-2 with TRBJ1-3, with D unclear. V was shortened by 3 bases and J by 4 bases, with 13 bases between the two germline ends. The germline V gene has CDR1 SGHAT and CDR2 FQNNGV. This CDR3 comprises 15 residues. The CDR3 loop is CASSLLAGVGNTIYF. CDR3 nucleotides: TGTGCCAGCAGCTTGCTAGCGGGTGTAGGAAACACCATATATTTT.

This chain links TRBV5-1 with TRBJ2-5, with 8 bases aligning to TRBD2. CDR3 length: 15 amino acids. Germline assignment: CDR1 SGHRS and CDR2 YFSETQ. J was trimmed by 7 bases and V by 5 bases; bases with no gene match: 13. This chain's CDR3 is CASRVAGSLPGTQYF. CDR3 in DNA: TGCGCCAGCAGAGTAGCGGGGTCCCTCCCAGGGACCCAGTACTTC.

The V gene is TRBV10-3, the J gene TRBJ2-3; the match to TRBD2 covers 15 bases. Germline-derived CDR1 and CDR2 are ENHRY and SYGVKD. The V segment lost 3 bases and the J segment 6 bases; nucleotides outside the gene matches: 7. The CDR3 has 17 residues. CDR3 region: CAISEGGLAGGVDTQYF. DNA of the CDR3: TGTGCCATCAGTGAAGGCGGACTAGCGGGGGGGGTTGATACGCAGTATTTT.

In its sample, this clone was seen once. The chain has TRBV5-1 and TRBJ2-1, with 7 bases aligning to TRBD1. Per germline, CDR1 SGHRS and CDR2 YFSETQ. This CDR3 is built from 12 residues. V lost 4 bases and J lost 12; bases outside the gene matches: 7. The DNA for the CDR3 is TGCGCCAGCAGCCCAGACAGGGTGGTGCAGTTCTTC. This sequence encodes CASSPDRVVQFF.

The V call is TRBV29-1, the J call TRBJ2-5; 9 bases match TRBD2. The trim removed 3 bases at V and 1 base at J, leaving 9 bases unmatched. This CDR3 contains 16 residues. Per the germline V gene, CDR1 is SQVTM and CDR2 is ANQGSEA. This CDR3 reads CSVEFAGGPGQETQYF. For the CDR3, the DNA is TGCAGCGTTGAGTTCGCGGGGGGGCCGGGCCAAGAGACCCAGTACTTC.

The chain couples TRBV19 to TRBJ1-5; TRBD1 is a possible D gene (6 bases). The CDR3 is 16 amino acids. Looked up from germline, CDR1 is LNHDA and CDR2 is SQIVND (reference sequence). V lost 4 bases, J lost 0 bases, and 13 bases lay in between. The CDR3 nucleotides read TGTGCCAGTAGTACCGGGACAAGCTTTAGCAATCAGCCCCAGCATTTT. Its translation: CASSTGTSFSNQPQHF. Supplemented by reference TRBV19 and TRBJ1-5, the full variable domain reads DGGITQSPKYLFRKEGQNVTLSCEQNLNHDAMYWYRQDPGQGLRLIYYSQIVNDFQKGDIAEGYSVSREKKESFPLTVTSAQKNPTAFYLCASSTGTSFSNQPQHFGDGTRLSIL.

The gene calls are TRBV28 and TRBJ2-1, with 10 nucleotides matching TRBD2. From germline, CDR1 is MDHEN and CDR2 SYDVKM. This CDR3 region has 15 residues. The V and J ends lost 6 bases and 7 bases, in that order; junction bases with no gene match: 9. CDR3 sequence reads: CASSFLAGGRNEQFF. CDR3 nucleotides: TGTGCCAGCAGCTTTTTAGCGGGGGGTCGGAATGAGCAGTTCTTC.

This chain links TRBV7-2 with TRBJ2-2; 9 positions match TRBD2. Germline CDR1 is SGHTA and CDR2 is FQGNSA. The CDR3 is made up of 16 amino acids. V gave up 5 bases and J gave up 5 bases; unmatched junction bases: 9. CDR3 sequence reads: CASSRPGTSRTGELFF. Written as DNA, the CDR3 is TGTGCCAGCAGCCGACCCGGGACTAGCAGGACCGGGGAGCTGTTTTTT.

The genes are TRBV27 and TRBJ2-6; D not resolved. The CDR3 loop spans 18 amino acids. V dropped 5 bases and J dropped 0 bases, with 17 bases sitting between them. The germline V gene encodes CDR1 MNHEY and CDR2 SMNVEV (reference sequence). The CDR3 sequence: CASSLTPWLSSGANVLTF. The DNA of the CDR3 is TGTGCCAGCAGTCTAACCCCTTGGCTAAGCTCTGGGGCCAACGTCCTGACTTTC. The variable domain in full, with the rest retrieved from reference TRBV27 and TRBJ2-6, is EAQVTQNPRYLITVTGKKLTVTCSQNMNHEYMSWYRQDPGLGLRQIYYSMNVEVTDKGDVPEGYKVSRKEKRNFPLILESPSPNQTSLYFCASSLTPWLSSGANVLTFGAGSRLTVL.

This chain joins TRBV30 and TRBJ2-7; D is unclear. V was clipped by 3 bases and J by 2 bases, with 5 bases between them. Germline V lookup: CDR1 GTSNPN, CDR2 SVGIG (reference sequence). This CDR3 region has 11 residues. CDR3 sequence reads: CAWSITYEQYF. The CDR3 DNA sequence: TGTGCCTGGAGCATAACCTACGAGCAGTACTTC.

The rearrangement joins TRBV15 to TRBJ1-2; TRBD1 matches 9 bases. V was pared by 0 bases and J by 4 bases, with 9 bases of the junction left unmatched. CDR1 is LNHNV, CDR2 YYDKDF, per germline (reference sequence). This CDR3 comprises 17 residues. CDR3: CATSRELTGGMTYGYTF. The DNA for the CDR3 is TGTGCCACCAGCAGAGAACTGACAGGGGGTATGACCTATGGCTACACCTTC.

The chain uses TRBV28 and TRBJ1-1; D not certain. The germline gives CDR1 MDHEN, CDR2 SYDVKM. V dropped 6 bases and J dropped 6 bases, with 17 bases sitting between them. The CDR3 sequence is 14 residues long. The CDR3 DNA is TGTGCCAGCAGCTCCGGAGAGGCCTGGGCTGAAGCTTTCTTT. Translated, it gives CASSSGEAWAEAFF.

V is TRBV7-3 and J is TRBJ2-5; possible D gene TRBD1, 5 bases. Germline CDR1 is SGHTA and CDR2 is FQGTGA. This CDR3 contains 14 residues. V was clipped by 2 bases and J by 4 bases, with 11 bases between them. The CDR3 reads CASSLQGAPETQYF. In DNA form, the CDR3 reads TGTGCCAGCAGCTTACAGGGTGCCCCAGAGACCCAGTACTTC. Drawing the rest from reference TRBV7-3 and TRBJ2-5, the complete variable domain is GAGVSQTPSNKVTEKGKYVELRCDPISGHTALYWYRQSLGQGPEFLIYFQGTGAADDSGLPNDRFFAVRPEGSVSTLKIQRTERGDSAVYLCASSLQGAPETQYFGPGTRLLVL.

Concerning this clone: The sample carries other DNA sequences with the same CDR3. V is TRBV7-9 and J is TRBJ2-2, with 15 bases fitting TRBD2. This CDR3 has 16 residues. The germline V gene has CDR1 SEHNR and CDR2 FQNEAQ (reference sequence). With 5 bases clipped from V and 6 bases from J, the junction kept 4 bases outside the gene matches. CDR3 nucleotide sequence: TGTGCCAGCAGCCCCGGACTAGCGGGGGGGCCCGGGGAGCTGTTTTTT. Translation gives CASSPGLAGGPGELFF.

This clone was seen a single time. The chain combines TRBV10-3 with TRBJ2-7, with TRBD2 as a possible D gene (5 bases). Trimming took off 3 bases at V and 4 bases at J, with 13 bases between the two ends. Per the germline V gene, CDR1 is ENHRY and CDR2 is SYGVKD. CDR3 length equals 14 residues. CDR3 sequence: CAISEAVGVYEQYF. Here the CDR3 DNA reads TGTGCCATCAGTGAAGCAGTCGGGGTATACGAGCAGTACTTC.

The chain joins TRBV30 to TRBJ2-2; 7 bases map to TRBD2. CDR1 is GTSNPN, CDR2 SVGIG, per germline (reference sequence). The length of the CDR3 is 16 residues. V lost 0 bases to trimming and J lost 6 bases; unmatched junction nucleotides: 10. CDR3 sequence (DNA): TGTGCCTGGAGTGTCAGACGAGCAGGGAGGGCCGGGGAGCTGTTTTTT. It yields the protein CAWSVRRAGRAGELFF.

The genes are TRBV6-4 and TRBJ2-2; D is ambiguous. The CDR3 totals 14 residues. V gave up 6 bases and J gave up 1 base, with 9 bases separating them. The V gene's germline CDR1 is MRHNA and CDR2 SNTAGT. Here the CDR3 DNA reads TGTGCCAGCAGCCCCGACCTGAACACCGGGGAGCTGTTTTTT. The encoded protein is CASSPDLNTGELFF.

Regarding this clone: The sample holds other DNA sequences that translate to the same CDR3. The chain uses TRBV7-9 and TRBJ1-6; no definite D call. V gave up 1 base and J gave up 7 bases, with 2 bases separating them. CDR3 length equals 12 residues. The germline gives CDR1 SEHNR, CDR2 FQNEAQ (reference sequence). CDR3 loop: CASSLVNSPLHF. Here the CDR3 DNA reads TGTGCCAGCAGCTTAGTAAATTCACCCCTCCACTTT.